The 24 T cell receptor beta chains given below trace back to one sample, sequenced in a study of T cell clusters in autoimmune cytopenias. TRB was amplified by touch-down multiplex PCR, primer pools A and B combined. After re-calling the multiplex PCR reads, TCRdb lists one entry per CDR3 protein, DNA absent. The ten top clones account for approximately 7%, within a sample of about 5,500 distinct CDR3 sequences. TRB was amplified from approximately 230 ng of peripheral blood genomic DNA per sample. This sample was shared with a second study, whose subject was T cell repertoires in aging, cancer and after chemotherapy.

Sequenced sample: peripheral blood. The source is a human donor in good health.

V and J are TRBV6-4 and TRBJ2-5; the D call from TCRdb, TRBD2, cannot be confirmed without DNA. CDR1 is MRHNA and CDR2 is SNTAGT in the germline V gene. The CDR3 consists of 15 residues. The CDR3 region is CASSYWGVLQETQYF.

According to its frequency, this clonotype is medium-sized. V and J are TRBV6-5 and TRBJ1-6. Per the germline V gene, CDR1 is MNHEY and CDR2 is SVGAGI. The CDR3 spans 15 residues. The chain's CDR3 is CASSYSGSSKAALHF.

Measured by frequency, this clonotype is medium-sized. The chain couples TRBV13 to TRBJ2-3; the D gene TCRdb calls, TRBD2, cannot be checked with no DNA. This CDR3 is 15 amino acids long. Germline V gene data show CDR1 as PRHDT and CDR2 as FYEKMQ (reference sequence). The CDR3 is CASNGWVAGMNTQYF.

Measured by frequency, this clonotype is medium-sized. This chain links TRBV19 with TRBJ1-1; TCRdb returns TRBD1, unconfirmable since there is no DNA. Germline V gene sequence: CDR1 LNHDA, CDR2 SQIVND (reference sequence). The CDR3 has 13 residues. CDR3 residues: CASSTATGGKAFF.

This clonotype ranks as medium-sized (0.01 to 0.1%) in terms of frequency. The chain's CDR3 is CAITSGTGVSPGYTF. The chain combines TRBV10-3 with TRBJ1-2; the TCRdb call, TRBD1, lacks DNA for checking. The CDR3 has 15 amino acids. CDR1 is ENHRY, CDR2 SYGVKD, per germline.

The CDR3 loop reads CATERIANTEAFF. V is TRBV19 and J is TRBJ1-1. Germline CDR1 and CDR2: LNHDA and SQIVND (reference sequence). The CDR3 length is 13 residues.

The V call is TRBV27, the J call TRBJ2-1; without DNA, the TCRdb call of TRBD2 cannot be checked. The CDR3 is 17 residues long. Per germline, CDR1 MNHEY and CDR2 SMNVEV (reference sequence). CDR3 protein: CASSLSLLAPRYNEQFF.

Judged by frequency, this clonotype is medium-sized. The CDR3 protein is CASSHSGRSSYEQYF. The chain has TRBV7-9 and TRBJ2-7; TCRdb selects TRBD2, and the lack of DNA leaves this call unchecked. This CDR3 is 15 amino acids long. Per germline, CDR1 SEHNR and CDR2 FQNEAQ (reference sequence).

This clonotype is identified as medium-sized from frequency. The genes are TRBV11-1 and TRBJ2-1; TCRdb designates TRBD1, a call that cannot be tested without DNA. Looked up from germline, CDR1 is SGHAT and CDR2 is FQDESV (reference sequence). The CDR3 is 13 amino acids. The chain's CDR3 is CASSLPGGHEQFF.

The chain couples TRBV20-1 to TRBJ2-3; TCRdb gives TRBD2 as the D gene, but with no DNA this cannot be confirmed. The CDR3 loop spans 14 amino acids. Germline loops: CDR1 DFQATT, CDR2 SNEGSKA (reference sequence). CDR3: CSVPVSGSADTQYF.

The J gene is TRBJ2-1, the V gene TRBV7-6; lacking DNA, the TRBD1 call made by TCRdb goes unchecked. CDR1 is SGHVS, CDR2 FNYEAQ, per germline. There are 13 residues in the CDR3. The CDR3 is CASSRGQNNEQFF.

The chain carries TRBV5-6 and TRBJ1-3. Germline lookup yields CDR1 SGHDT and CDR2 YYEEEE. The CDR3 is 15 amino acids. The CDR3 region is CASSLGFSSGNTIYF.

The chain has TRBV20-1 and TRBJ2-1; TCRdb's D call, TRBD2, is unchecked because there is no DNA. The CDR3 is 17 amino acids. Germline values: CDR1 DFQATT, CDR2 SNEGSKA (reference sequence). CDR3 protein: CSAPSSGGPSSYNEQFF.

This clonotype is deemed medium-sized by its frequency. CDR3 protein: CASSFLRRENNEQFF. This chain uses TRBV27 with TRBJ2-1; the D gene TCRdb calls, TRBD2, cannot be checked with no DNA. Germline CDR1 MNHEY, CDR2 SMNVEV (reference sequence). The CDR3 spans 15 residues.

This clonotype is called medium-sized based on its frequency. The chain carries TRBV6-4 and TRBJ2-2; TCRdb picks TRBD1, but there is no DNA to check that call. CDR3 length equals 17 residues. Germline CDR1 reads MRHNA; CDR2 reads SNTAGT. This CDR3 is CASSINRIPPGTGELFF.

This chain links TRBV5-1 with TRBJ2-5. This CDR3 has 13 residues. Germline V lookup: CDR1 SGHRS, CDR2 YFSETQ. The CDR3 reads CASSLVTQETQYF.

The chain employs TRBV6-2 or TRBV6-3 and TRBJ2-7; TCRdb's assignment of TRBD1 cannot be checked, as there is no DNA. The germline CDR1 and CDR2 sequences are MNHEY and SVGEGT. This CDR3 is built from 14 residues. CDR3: CASSYFRTAYEQYF.

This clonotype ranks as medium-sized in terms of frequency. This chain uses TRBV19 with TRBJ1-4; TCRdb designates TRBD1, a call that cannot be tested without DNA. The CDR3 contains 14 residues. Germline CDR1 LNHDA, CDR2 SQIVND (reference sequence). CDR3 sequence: CASKAGQDNEKLFF. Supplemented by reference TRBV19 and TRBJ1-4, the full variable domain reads DGGITQSPKYLFRKEGQNVTLSCEQNLNHDAMYWYRQDPGQGLRLIYYSQIVNDFQKGDIAEGYSVSREKKESFPLTVTSAQKNPTAFYLCASKAGQDNEKLFFGSGTQLSVL.

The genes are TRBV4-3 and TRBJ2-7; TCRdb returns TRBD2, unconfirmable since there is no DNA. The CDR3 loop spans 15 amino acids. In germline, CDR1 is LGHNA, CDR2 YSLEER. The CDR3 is CASSATSGGLYEQYF.

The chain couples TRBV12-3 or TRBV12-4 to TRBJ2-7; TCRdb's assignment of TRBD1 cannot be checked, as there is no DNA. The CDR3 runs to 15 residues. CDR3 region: CASSFPGQGHYEQYF.

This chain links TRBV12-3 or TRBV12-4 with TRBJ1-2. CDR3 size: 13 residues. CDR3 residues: CASSLSYNYGYTF.

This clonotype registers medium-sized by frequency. This chain's CDR3 is CASSQGEGRWYEQFF. J is TRBJ2-1 and V is TRBV5-4; the TCRdb call, TRBD2, lacks DNA for checking. The CDR3 length is 15 residues. Germline V CDR1 and CDR2: SGHNT, YYREEE (reference sequence).

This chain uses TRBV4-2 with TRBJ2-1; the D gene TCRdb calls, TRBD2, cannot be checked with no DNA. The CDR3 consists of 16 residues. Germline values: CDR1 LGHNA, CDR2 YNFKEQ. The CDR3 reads CASSPVGLAGNNEQFF.

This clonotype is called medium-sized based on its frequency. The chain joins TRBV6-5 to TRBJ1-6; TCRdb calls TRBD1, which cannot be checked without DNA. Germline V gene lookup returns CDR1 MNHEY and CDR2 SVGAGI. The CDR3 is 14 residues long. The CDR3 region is CASSYGDSNSPLHF.